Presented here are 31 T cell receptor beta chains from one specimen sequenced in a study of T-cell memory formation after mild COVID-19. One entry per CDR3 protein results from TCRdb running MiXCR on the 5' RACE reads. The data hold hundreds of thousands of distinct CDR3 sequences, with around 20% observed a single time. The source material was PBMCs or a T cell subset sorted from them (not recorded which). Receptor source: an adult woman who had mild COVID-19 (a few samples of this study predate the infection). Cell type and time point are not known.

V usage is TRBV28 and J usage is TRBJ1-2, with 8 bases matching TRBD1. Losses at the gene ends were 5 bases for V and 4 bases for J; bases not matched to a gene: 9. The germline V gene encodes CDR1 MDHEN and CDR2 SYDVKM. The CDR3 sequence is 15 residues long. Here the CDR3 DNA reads TGTGCCAGCAGTCCCCCCGACAGGGGAGCCTATGGCTACACCTTC. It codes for CASSPPDRGAYGYTF.

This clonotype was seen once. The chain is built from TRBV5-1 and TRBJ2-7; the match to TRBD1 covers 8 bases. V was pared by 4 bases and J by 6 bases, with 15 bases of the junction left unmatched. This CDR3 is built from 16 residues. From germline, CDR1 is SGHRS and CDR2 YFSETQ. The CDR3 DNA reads TGCGCCAGCAGCCTGGGGTATGGCAGGGGGCACGGCGAGCAGTACTTC. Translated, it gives CASSLGYGRGHGEQYF.

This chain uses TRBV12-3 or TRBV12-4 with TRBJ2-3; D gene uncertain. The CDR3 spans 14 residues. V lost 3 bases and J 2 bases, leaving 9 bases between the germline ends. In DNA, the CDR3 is TGTGCCAGCAGTTTTGCCACAAACACAGATACGCAGTATTTT. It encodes CASSFATNTDTQYF.

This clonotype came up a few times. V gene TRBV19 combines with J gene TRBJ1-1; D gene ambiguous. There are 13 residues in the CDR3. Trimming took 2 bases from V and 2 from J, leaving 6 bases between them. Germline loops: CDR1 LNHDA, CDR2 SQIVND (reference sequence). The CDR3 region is CASSILGNTEAFF. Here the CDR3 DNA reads TGTGCCAGTAGTATACTGGGAAACACTGAAGCTTTCTTT.

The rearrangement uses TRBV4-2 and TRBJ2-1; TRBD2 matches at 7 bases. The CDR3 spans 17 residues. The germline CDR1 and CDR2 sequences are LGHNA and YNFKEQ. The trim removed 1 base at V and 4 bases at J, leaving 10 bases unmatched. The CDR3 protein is CASSQAPIREGYNEQFF. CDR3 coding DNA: TGTGCCAGCAGCCAAGCTCCTATCAGGGAGGGTTACAATGAGCAGTTCTTC.

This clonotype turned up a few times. The CDR3 DNA reads as TGTGCCAGCAGTGCCTCCAGGGGTGGCTTCGACGGCTACACCTTC. This translates into CASSASRGGFDGYTF. The chain has TRBV6-1 and TRBJ1-2, with a tentative D call TRBD1 (6 bases). CDR3 size: 15 residues. Per germline, CDR1 MNHNS and CDR2 SASEGT. V gave up 4 bases and J gave up 8 bases, with 20 bases separating them.

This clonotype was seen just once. CDR3 amino acids: CASSLSGSFGYTF. The CDR3 bases are TGTGCCAGCAGTTTATCGGGCAGTTTTGGCTACACCTTC. The chain couples TRBV27 to TRBJ1-2; D call uncertain. The CDR3 is made up of 13 amino acids. V lost 0 bases, J lost 7 bases, and 9 bases lay in between. The germline CDR1 and CDR2 sequences are MNHEY and SMNVEV (reference sequence).

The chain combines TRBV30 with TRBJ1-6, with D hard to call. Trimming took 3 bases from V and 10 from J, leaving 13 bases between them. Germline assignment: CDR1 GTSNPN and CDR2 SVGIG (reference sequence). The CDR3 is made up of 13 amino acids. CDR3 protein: CAWREGTWSPLHF. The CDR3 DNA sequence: TGTGCCTGGAGGGAAGGAACCTGGTCACCCCTCCACTTT.

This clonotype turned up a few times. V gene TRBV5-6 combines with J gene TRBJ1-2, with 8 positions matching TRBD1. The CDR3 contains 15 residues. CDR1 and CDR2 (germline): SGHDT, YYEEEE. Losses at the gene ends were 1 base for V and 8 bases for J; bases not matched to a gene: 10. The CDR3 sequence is CASSLMVGTGSGYTF. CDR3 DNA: TGTGCCAGCAGCTTGATGGTGGGGACAGGTTCCGGCTACACCTTC. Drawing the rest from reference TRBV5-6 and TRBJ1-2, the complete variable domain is DAGVTQSPTHLIKTRGQQVTLRCSPKSGHDTVSWYQQALGQGPQFIFQYYEEEERQRGNFPDRFSGHQFPNYSSELNVNALLLGDSALYLCASSLMVGTGSGYTFGSGTRLTVV.

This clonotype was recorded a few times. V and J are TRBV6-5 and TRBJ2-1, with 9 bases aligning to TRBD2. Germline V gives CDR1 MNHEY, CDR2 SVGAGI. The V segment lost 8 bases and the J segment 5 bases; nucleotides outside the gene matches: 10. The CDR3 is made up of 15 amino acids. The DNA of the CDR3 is TGTGCCAGCCAGTATAGCGGGAGTTCTGACAATGAGCAGTTCTTC. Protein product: CASQYSGSSDNEQFF.

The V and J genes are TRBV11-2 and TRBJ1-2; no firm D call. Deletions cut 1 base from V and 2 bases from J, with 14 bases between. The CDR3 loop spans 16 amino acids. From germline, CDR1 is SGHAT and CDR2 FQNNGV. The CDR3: CASSLGARNPNYGYTF. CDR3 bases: TGTGCCAGCAGCTTAGGTGCCCGGAACCCGAACTATGGCTACACCTTC.

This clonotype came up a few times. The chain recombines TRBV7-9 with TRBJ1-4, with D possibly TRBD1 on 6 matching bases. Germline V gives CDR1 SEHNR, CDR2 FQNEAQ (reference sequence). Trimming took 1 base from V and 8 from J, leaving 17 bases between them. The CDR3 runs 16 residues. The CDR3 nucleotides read TGTGCCAGCAGCTTAGACCCTCGGGACACTCGAGAAAAACTGTTTTTT. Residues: CASSLDPRDTREKLFF.

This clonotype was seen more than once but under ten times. CDR3 in amino acids: CASLKGADREYF. CDR3 DNA sequence: TGTGCCAGCTTGAAAGGGGCCGATCGAGAGTACTTC. The genes are TRBV5-8 and TRBJ2-7; tentative D call: TRBD1 (5 bases). Germline V gives CDR1 SGHTS, CDR2 YDEGEE. V lost 7 bases and J 11 bases, leaving 19 bases between the germline ends. The CDR3 contains 12 residues.

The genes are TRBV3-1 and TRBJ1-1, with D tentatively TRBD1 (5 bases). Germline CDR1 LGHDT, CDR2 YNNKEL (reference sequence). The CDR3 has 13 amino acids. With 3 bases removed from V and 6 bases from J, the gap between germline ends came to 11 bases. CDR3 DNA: TGTGCCAGCAGCCATCGAAGGGGCCCTGAAGCTTTCTTT. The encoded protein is CASSHRRGPEAFF.

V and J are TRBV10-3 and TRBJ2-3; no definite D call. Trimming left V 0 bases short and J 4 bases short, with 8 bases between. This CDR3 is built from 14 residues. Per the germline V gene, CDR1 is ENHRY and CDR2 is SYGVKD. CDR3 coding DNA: TGTGCCATCAGTGAGTCGGAAAAGGCAGATACGCAGTATTTT. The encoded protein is CAISESEKADTQYF.

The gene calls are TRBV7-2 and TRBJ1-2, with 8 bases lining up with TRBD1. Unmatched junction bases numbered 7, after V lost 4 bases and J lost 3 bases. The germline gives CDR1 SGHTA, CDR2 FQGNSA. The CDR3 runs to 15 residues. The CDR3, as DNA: TGTGCCAGCAGCTATCAAGAACAGGGGGACTATGGCTACACCTTC. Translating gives CASSYQEQGDYGYTF.

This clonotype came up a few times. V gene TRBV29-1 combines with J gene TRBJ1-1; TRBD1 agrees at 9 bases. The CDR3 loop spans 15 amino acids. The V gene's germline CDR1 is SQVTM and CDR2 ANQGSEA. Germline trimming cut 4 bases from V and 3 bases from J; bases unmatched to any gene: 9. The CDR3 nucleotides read TGCAGCGTTGGGGCCTTAGGACAGGGGCACACTGAAGCTTTCTTT. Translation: CSVGALGQGHTEAFF.

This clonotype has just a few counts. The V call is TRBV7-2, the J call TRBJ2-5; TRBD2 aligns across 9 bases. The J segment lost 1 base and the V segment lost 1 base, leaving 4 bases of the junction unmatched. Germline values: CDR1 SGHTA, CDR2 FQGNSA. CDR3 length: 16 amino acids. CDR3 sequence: CASSLGLAGPQETQYF. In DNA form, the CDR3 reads TGTGCCAGCAGCTTAGGGCTAGCGGGACCCCAAGAGACCCAGTACTTC.

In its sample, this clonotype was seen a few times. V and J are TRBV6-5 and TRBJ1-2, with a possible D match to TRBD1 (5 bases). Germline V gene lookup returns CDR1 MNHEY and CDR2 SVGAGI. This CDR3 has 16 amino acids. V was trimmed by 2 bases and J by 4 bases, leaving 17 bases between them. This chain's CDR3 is CASSYGPPGRSYGYTF. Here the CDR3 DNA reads TGTGCCAGCAGTTACGGGCCCCCAGGGAGGTCCTATGGCTACACCTTC.

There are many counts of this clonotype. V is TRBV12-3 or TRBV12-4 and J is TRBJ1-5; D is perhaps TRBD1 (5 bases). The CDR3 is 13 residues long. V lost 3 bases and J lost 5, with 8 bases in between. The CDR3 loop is CASSLGGDQPQHF. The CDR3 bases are TGTGCCAGCAGTTTGGGAGGGGATCAGCCCCAGCATTTT.

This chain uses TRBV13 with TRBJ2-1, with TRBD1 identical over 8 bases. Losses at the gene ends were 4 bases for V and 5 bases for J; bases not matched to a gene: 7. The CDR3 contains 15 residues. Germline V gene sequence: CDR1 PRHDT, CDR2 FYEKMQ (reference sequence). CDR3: CASSYQGARNNEQFF. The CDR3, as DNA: TGTGCCAGCAGCTACCAGGGGGCTAGGAACAATGAGCAGTTCTTC.

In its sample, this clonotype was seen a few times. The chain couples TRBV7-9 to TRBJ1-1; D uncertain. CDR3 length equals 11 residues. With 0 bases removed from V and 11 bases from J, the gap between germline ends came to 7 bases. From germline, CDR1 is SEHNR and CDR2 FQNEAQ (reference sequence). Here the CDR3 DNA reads TGTGCCAGCAGCTTAGCTAAGACGGCTTTCTTT. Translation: CASSLAKTAFF.

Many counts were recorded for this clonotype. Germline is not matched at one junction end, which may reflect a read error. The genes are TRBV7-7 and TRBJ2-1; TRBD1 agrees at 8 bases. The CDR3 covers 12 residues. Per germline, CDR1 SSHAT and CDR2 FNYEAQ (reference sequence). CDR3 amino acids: CASSFSGGEQFF. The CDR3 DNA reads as TGTGCTAGCAGCTTCTCAGGGGGCGAGCAGTTCTTC.

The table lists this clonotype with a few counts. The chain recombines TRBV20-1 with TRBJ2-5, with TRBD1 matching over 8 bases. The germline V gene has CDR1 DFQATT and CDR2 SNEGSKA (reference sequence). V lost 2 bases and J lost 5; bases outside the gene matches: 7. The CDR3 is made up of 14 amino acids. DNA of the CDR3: TGCAGTGCTAGACGACAGGGGACATGGGAGACCCAGTACTTC. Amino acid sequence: CSARRQGTWETQYF.

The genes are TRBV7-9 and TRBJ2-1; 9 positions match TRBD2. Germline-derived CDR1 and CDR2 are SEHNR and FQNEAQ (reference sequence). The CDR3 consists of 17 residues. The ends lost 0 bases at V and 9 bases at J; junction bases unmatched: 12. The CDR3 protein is CASSLADTGTSSLEQFF. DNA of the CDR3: TGTGCCAGCAGCTTAGCGGATACCGGGACTAGCAGTCTTGAGCAGTTCTTC.

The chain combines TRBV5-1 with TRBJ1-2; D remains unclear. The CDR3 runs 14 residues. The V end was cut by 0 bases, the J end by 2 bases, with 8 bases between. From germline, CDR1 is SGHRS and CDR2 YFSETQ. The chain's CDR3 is CASSLDGENYGYTF. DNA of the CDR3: TGCGCCAGCAGCTTGGACGGGGAGAACTATGGCTACACCTTC.

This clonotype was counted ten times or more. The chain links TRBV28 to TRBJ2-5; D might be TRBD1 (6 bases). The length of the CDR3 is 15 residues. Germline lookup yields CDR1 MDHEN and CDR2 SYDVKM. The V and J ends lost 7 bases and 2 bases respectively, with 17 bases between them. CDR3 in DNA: TGTGCCAGCAAGACCGGAGACAGGAGACAAGAGACCCAGTACTTC. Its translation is CASKTGDRRQETQYF.

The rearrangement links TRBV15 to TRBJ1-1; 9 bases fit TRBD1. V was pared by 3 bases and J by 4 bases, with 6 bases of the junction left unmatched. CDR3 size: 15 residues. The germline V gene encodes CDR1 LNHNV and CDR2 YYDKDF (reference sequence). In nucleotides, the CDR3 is TGTGCCACCAGCAGGGACAGGGGTTTGGGCACTGAAGCTTTCTTT. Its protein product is CATSRDRGLGTEAFF.

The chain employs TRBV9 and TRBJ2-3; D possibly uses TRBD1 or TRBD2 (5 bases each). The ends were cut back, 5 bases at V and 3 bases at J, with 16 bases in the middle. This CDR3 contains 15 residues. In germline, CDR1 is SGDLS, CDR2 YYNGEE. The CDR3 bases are TGTGCCAGCAGGCTAGGGACGGTGGAAACAGATACGCAGTATTTT. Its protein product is CASRLGTVETDTQYF.

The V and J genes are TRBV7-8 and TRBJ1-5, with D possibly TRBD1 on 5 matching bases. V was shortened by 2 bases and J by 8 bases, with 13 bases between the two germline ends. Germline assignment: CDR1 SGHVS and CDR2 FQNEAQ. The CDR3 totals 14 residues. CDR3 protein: CASSLIAGKEPQHF. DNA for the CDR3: TGTGCCAGCAGCTTAATCGCAGGGAAGGAGCCCCAGCATTTT. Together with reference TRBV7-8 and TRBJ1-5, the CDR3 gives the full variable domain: GAGVSQSPRYKVAKRGQDVALRCDPISGHVSLFWYQQALGQGPEFLTYFQNEAQLDKSGLPSDRFFAERPEGSVSTLKIQRTQQEDSAVYLCASSLIAGKEPQHFGDGTRLSIL.

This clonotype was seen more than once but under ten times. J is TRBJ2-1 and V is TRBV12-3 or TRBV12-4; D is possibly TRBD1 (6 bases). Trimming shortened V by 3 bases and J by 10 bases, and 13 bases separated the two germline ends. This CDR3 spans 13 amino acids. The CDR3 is CASSFGPGTEQFF. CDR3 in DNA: TGTGCCAGCAGTTTCGGGCCCGGGACAGAGCAGTTCTTC.